The TCR beta chain described here comes from a study of T cell repertoires in cytomegalovirus infection. Study background: Matching HLA type and CMV infection were both indicated by public TCR beta signatures. Study-wide results and caveats: HLA-C-restricted CMV-specific TCR beta clonotypes prevailed in the ex vivo response.

CDR3 length: 16 residues. With 5 bases clipped from V and 7 bases from J, the junction kept 9 bases outside the gene matches. CDR1 and CDR2 from the germline V gene are SGHVS and FNYEAQ. TCRdb processed the reads anew with MiXCR; each CDR3 protein has one entry. The sample consists of 680,000 or so distinct CDR3 sequences, about a third of them appearing once. Concerning this clonotype: What it recognizes is unknown.

The source of this sequence is a human donor in good health (CMV status not recorded). Some clones in this sample may be carry-over from other donors' samples. Sequencing input: PBMCs. The chain has TRBV7-6 and TRBJ2-1; 12 bases are shared with TRBD2. The CDR3: CASSPLLAGGGNEQFF. The CDR3, as DNA: TGTGCCAGCAGCCCCTTACTAGCGGGAGGAGGTAATGAGCAGTTCTTC.